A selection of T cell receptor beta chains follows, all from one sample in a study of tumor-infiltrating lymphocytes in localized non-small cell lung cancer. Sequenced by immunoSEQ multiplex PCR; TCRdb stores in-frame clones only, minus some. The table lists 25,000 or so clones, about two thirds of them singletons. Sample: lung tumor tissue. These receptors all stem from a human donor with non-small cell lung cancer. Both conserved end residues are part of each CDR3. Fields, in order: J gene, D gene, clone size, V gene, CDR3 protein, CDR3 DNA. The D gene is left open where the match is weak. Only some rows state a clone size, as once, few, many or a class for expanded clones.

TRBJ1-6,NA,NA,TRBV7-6,CASSPSGRNSPLHF,TGTGCCAGCAGCCCCTCGGGACGAAATTCACCCCTCCACTTT
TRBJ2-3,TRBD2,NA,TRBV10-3,CAISPGTSGGSWDTQYF,TGTGCCATCAGCCCCGGGACTAGCGGCGGTTCGTGGGATACGCAGTATTTT
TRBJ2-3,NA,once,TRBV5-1,CASSLDSSASTDTQYF,TGCGCCAGCAGCTTGGATTCGAGTGCTAGCACAGATACGCAGTATTTT
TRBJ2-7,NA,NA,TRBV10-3,CAISVGSYEQYF,TGTGCCATCAGTGTAGGGTCCTACGAGCAGTACTTC
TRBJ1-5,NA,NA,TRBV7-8,CASSGDLGRGFNQPQHF,TGTGCCAGCAGCGGAGATCTGGGGAGGGGGTTCAATCAGCCCCAGCATTTT
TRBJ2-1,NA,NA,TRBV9,CASSVERWARNEQFF,TGTGCCAGCAGCGTAGAGAGGTGGGCGCGAAATGAGCAGTTCTTC
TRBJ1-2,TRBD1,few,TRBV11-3,CASSSGPDREGNTF,TGTGCCAGCAGCTCGGGTCCGGACAGGGAGGGTAACACCTTC
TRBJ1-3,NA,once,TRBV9,CASSYRSSGNTIYF,TGTGCCAGCAGTTACAGGAGCTCTGGAAACACCATATATTTT
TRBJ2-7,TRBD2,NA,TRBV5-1,CASSAVPGTSGGPLYEQYF,TGCGCCAGCAGCGCGGTCCCCGGGACTAGCGGGGGGCCGCTCTACGAGCAGTACTTC
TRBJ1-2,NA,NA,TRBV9,CASSVAGYGYTF,TGTGCCAGCAGCGTAGCGGGCTATGGCTACACCTTC
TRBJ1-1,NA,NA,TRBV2,CASISTGSKDAEAFF,TGTGCCAGCATAAGTACAGGTTCAAAGGACGCTGAAGCTTTCTTT
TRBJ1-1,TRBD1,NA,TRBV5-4,CASSFDRGKNTEAFF,TGTGCCAGCAGTTTCGACAGGGGGAAGAACACTGAAGCTTTCTTT
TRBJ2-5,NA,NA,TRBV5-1,CASSSTPGAQETQYF,TGCGCCAGCAGCTCAACCCCGGGGGCTCAAGAGACCCAGTACTTC
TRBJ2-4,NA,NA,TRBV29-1,CSVEFSGRVHGKNIQYF,TGCAGCGTTGAATTTTCCGGCAGGGTCCATGGCAAAAACATTCAGTACTTC